A selection of T cell receptor beta chains follows, all from one sample in a study of blood T cell repertoires in COVID-19. Clones were read by immunoSEQ multiplex PCR, and TCRdb kept only the in-frame ones, dropping some. The table lists 350,000 to 450,000 clones, nearly 90% of them singletons. Material: PBMCs or T cells enriched from blood (not recorded which). The receptors were gathered from a woman aged 18-29 years who had been exposed to COVID-19. Each CDR3 is given with its conserved first and last residue. The order of the fields is CDR3 DNA, CDR3 protein, V gene, J gene, clone size, D gene. The D gene is left open where the match is weak. Size tells how often a clone was seen (once, few, many) or the class of an expanded clone, and some rows leave it out.

TGTGCCAGCAGCCAGACCCAGGGGTTCGGCACTGAAGCTTTCTTT	CASSQTQGFGTEAFF	TRBV3-1/TRBV3-2	TRBJ1-1	NA	NA
TGCGCCAGCAGCCCCGAAAGTGGAGGGTGGGGTCCAGATACGCAGTATTTT	CASSPESGGWGPDTQYF	TRBV5-1	TRBJ2-3	NA	NA
TGTGCCAGCAGTGGCGGGACAGGGGGCTTTAATGAAAAACTGTTTTTT	CASSGGTGGFNEKLFF	TRBV2	TRBJ1-4	NA	TRBD1
TGTGCCAGCAGTTTACGAGTCCCCTACGAGCAGTACTTC	CASSLRVPYEQYF	TRBV28	TRBJ2-7	NA	NA
TGTGCCAGCAGCGTCGGACTAGCCTACAATGAGCAGTTCTTC	CASSVGLAYNEQFF	TRBV9	TRBJ2-1	NA	TRBD2
TGTGCCAGCAGTCGCGGGGGAAGCACAGATACGCAGTATTTT	CASSRGGSTDTQYF	TRBV6-4	TRBJ2-3	NA	TRBD2
TGTGCCAGCAGTTCCCAGATCCGGGACTCCCTTAGCTACACCTTC	CASSSQIRDSLSYTF	TRBV28	TRBJ1-2	NA	NA
TGTGCCAGCAGCCCCCGGTACGGACAGGCCTACGCAGAGCAGTTCTTC	CASSPRYGQAYAEQFF	TRBV9	TRBJ2-1	NA	TRBD1
TGTGCCAGCGCTAGGTCTCGGGTTAATGAAAAACTGTTTTTT	CASARSRVNEKLFF	TRBV27	TRBJ1-4	NA	NA
TGTGCCAGCAGCTTTAATGGCGAGGGAGGCTATGGCTACACCTTC	CASSFNGEGGYGYTF	TRBV7-3	TRBJ1-2	once	NA
TGTGCCAGCAGTCCGTGGGGAGCGGGGGGAAGAACCGGGGAGCTGTTTTTT	CASSPWGAGGRTGELFF	TRBV6-2/TRBV6-3	TRBJ2-2	NA	TRBD2
TGTGCCAGCAGTGACCGGCTGACAGGGGGCAGGGCAGATACGCAGTATTTT	CASSDRLTGGRADTQYF	TRBV6-1	TRBJ2-3	NA	TRBD1
TGTGCCAGCTCACCCACGGGAGGAGGGAACCAGCATTCACCCCTCCACTTT	CASSPTGGGNQHSPLHF	TRBV18	TRBJ1-6	once	NA
TGTGCCAGCAGTGAAGACAACACTAGCGGGAGCAACGAGCAGTACTTC	CASSEDNTSGSNEQYF	TRBV2	TRBJ2-7	NA	TRBD2
TGTGCCAGCAGTTTAAAAGGCGGATACAATGAGCAGTTCTTC	CASSLKGGYNEQFF	TRBV28	TRBJ2-1	NA	NA
TGTGCCAGCAGTGATCCGTTTTCTGAAGCTTTCTTT	CASSDPFSEAFF	TRBV25-1	TRBJ1-1	NA	NA
TGTGCCAGCAGCGTAGTTACTAGCGGTAATGAGCAGTTCTTC	CASSVVTSGNEQFF	TRBV9	TRBJ2-1	NA	TRBD2
TGCGCCAGCAGCCAAGACCTTTACAGGGGAAACACTGAAGCTTTCTTT	CASSQDLYRGNTEAFF	TRBV4-3	TRBJ1-1	once	TRBD1
TGTGCCAGCAGCAAAAAGTGTCGATACCGGGATGAGCAGTTCTTC	CASSKKCRYRDEQFF	TRBV21-1	TRBJ2-1	NA	NA
TGTGCCTGGAGCCCACAGGGGGCCGGGGAGCTGTTTTTT	CAWSPQGAGELFF	TRBV30	TRBJ2-2	NA	TRBD1